The rows below give T cell receptor beta chains drawn from one sample of a study of cytomegalovirus exposure and HLA in healthy donors. Only in-frame clones appear in the TCRdb table, and some are missing; sequencing was by immunoSEQ multiplex PCR. Among about 330,000 clones listed, approximately 86% were seen once. The sample comprised PBMCs. The receptor source for this set is a woman between 25 and 40 years old in good health and CMV-seropositive. CDR3s include the opening cysteine and the closing phenylalanine or tryptophan. D genes are given only for firm matches. Clone size is stated in some rows and not others, as once, few, many or a class when expanded.

d_gene: .; abundance: .; j_gene: TRBJ2-4; v_gene: TRBV30; CDR3nt: TGTGCCTGGAGTAAGGCTGCGGCCAAAAACATTCAGTACTTC; CDR3aa: CAWSKAAAKNIQYF
d_gene: .; abundance: few; j_gene: TRBJ1-5; v_gene: TRBV18; CDR3nt: TGTGCCAGCGACGGGGGAGGGGAACAGCCCCAGCATTTT; CDR3aa: CASDGGGEQPQHF
d_gene: .; abundance: .; j_gene: TRBJ1-1; v_gene: TRBV11-2; CDR3nt: TGTGCCAGCAGCTTCGCGGACAACACTGAAGCTTTCTTT; CDR3aa: CASSFADNTEAFF
d_gene: TRBD1; abundance: .; j_gene: TRBJ1-2; v_gene: TRBV28; CDR3nt: TGTGCCAGCAGACCCTTACAGGGGATCTATGGCTACACCTTC; CDR3aa: CASRPLQGIYGYTF
d_gene: .; abundance: .; j_gene: TRBJ2-5; v_gene: TRBV7-9; CDR3nt: TGTGCCAGCAGCTTGGTTGGGCAGGGTGAGACCCAGTACTTC; CDR3aa: CASSLVGQGETQYF
d_gene: TRBD1; abundance: .; j_gene: TRBJ2-7; v_gene: TRBV9; CDR3nt: TGTGCCAGCAGCGTAGAGTGGACAGGGGACGTCGAGCAGTACTTC; CDR3aa: CASSVEWTGDVEQYF
d_gene: TRBD1; abundance: .; j_gene: TRBJ1-4; v_gene: TRBV15; CDR3nt: TGTGCCACCAGCTGGGGACAGGGGGCCACAACTAATGAAAAACTGTTTTTT; CDR3aa: CATSWGQGATTNEKLFF
d_gene: TRBD2; abundance: many; j_gene: TRBJ2-7; v_gene: TRBV7-6; CDR3nt: TGTGCCAGCAGCTCACTAGCGGGGGGGACCTACGAGCAGTACTTC; CDR3aa: CASSSLAGGTYEQYF
d_gene: .; abundance: .; j_gene: TRBJ2-1; v_gene: TRBV28; CDR3nt: TGTGCCAGCACTTTAGGGTGGGGGTATGAGCAGTTCTTC; CDR3aa: CASTLGWGYEQFF
d_gene: .; abundance: .; j_gene: TRBJ2-7; v_gene: TRBV27; CDR3nt: TGTGCCAGCAGTCTATCCGCGGGACAGCCTTACGAGCAGTACTTC; CDR3aa: CASSLSAGQPYEQYF
d_gene: .; abundance: .; j_gene: TRBJ2-5; v_gene: TRBV2; CDR3nt: TGTGCCAGCAGTCCGTGGGGGGAAGGTCTTCAAGAGACCCAGTACTTC; CDR3aa: CASSPWGEGLQETQYF
d_gene: TRBD2; abundance: .; j_gene: TRBJ2-7; v_gene: TRBV7-9; CDR3nt: TGTGCCAGCAGCTTACGTGTCGGGGGGGCCGGCTACGAGCAGTACTTC; CDR3aa: CASSLRVGGAGYEQYF
d_gene: .; abundance: .; j_gene: TRBJ1-1; v_gene: TRBV28; CDR3nt: TGTGCCAGCAGTTTATTGGGACAAACGTACACTGAAGCTTTCTTT; CDR3aa: CASSLLGQTYTEAFF
d_gene: .; abundance: .; j_gene: TRBJ1-4; v_gene: TRBV18; CDR3nt: TGTGCCAGCTCACCACCGCCCCAGGGGAAAAGGGGGAGTGAAAAACTGTTTTTT; CDR3aa: CASSPPPQGKRGSEKLFF
d_gene: .; abundance: .; j_gene: TRBJ2-3; v_gene: TRBV5-1; CDR3nt: TGCGCCAGCAGCTTGGCGTGGGGCACAGATACGCAGTATTTT; CDR3aa: CASSLAWGTDTQYF
d_gene: TRBD2; abundance: .; j_gene: TRBJ2-1; v_gene: TRBV14; CDR3nt: TGTGCCAGCAGACCGAATATGGCGGGAGGAGGGCAGTTCTTC; CDR3aa: CASRPNMAGGGQFF
d_gene: TRBD1; abundance: few; j_gene: TRBJ1-1; v_gene: TRBV5-5; CDR3nt: TGTGCCAGCAGCGGGGGACAGCGGAACACTGAAGCTTTCTTT; CDR3aa: CASSGGQRNTEAFF
d_gene: TRBD2; abundance: .; j_gene: TRBJ2-2; v_gene: TRBV4-1; CDR3nt: TGCGCCAGCAGCCAGCCGACTAGCGGGACCGGGGAGCTGTTTTTT; CDR3aa: CASSQPTSGTGELFF
d_gene: .; abundance: .; j_gene: TRBJ1-5; v_gene: TRBV20-1; CDR3nt: TGCAGGGTGCTCCAGCCCCAGCATTTT; CDR3aa: CRVLQPQHF
d_gene: .; abundance: .; j_gene: TRBJ2-7; v_gene: TRBV7-2; CDR3nt: TGTGCCAGCAGCTTAGGGGCCCAAGCCCTACCCCCCTACGAGCAGTACTTC; CDR3aa: CASSLGAQALPPYEQYF
d_gene: .; abundance: .; j_gene: TRBJ2-7; v_gene: TRBV5-1; CDR3nt: TGCGCCAGCAGCTTGGCTGGCGGAAACTCCTACGAGCAGTACTTC; CDR3aa: CASSLAGGNSYEQYF
d_gene: .; abundance: .; j_gene: TRBJ2-2; v_gene: TRBV28; CDR3nt: TGTGCCAGCAGACCCGGGGCCGCCGGGGAGCTGTTTTTT; CDR3aa: CASRPGAAGELFF
d_gene: TRBD1; abundance: .; j_gene: TRBJ2-3; v_gene: TRBV5-1; CDR3nt: TGCGCCAGCAGCTCCGGACAGGGGTCTACAGATACGCAGTATTTT; CDR3aa: CASSSGQGSTDTQYF
d_gene: .; abundance: .; j_gene: TRBJ2-5; v_gene: TRBV6-5; CDR3nt: TGTGCCAGCAGTTACGAAGTGGGGGTCCGGGAGACCCAGTACTTC; CDR3aa: CASSYEVGVRETQYF
d_gene: TRBD2; abundance: .; j_gene: TRBJ2-7; v_gene: TRBV5-1; CDR3nt: TGCGCCAGCAGCTTGGCCACGGCGGGAGGGCCGAGGGAGCAGTACTTC; CDR3aa: CASSLATAGGPREQYF
d_gene: .; abundance: .; j_gene: TRBJ1-1; v_gene: TRBV28; CDR3nt: TGTGCCAGCAGTGAGGCACCCAACACTGAAGCTTTCTTT; CDR3aa: CASSEAPNTEAFF
d_gene: TRBD1; abundance: .; j_gene: TRBJ2-2; v_gene: TRBV29-1; CDR3nt: TGCAGCGTTCGGACAGGAAAGAACACCGGGGAGCTGTTTTTT; CDR3aa: CSVRTGKNTGELFF
d_gene: TRBD1; abundance: .; j_gene: TRBJ1-2; v_gene: TRBV5-1; CDR3nt: TGCGCCAGCAGTAAAGGACAGGACTATGGCTACACCTTC; CDR3aa: CASSKGQDYGYTF
d_gene: TRBD1; abundance: .; j_gene: TRBJ2-7; v_gene: TRBV7-2; CDR3nt: TGTGCCAGCAGTTCGACAGGGGGCAATTTCTACGAGCAGTACTTC; CDR3aa: CASSSTGGNFYEQYF
d_gene: .; abundance: .; j_gene: TRBJ1-1; v_gene: TRBV6-5; CDR3nt: TGTGCCAGCAGTTACTCGGGGCAGGGCCACACTGAAGCTTTCTTT; CDR3aa: CASSYSGQGHTEAFF
d_gene: TRBD1; abundance: .; j_gene: TRBJ1-2; v_gene: TRBV19; CDR3nt: TGTGCCAGTAAGAGGGACAGGGGACCTAACTATGGCTACACCTTC; CDR3aa: CASKRDRGPNYGYTF
d_gene: .; abundance: .; j_gene: TRBJ1-1; v_gene: TRBV30; CDR3nt: TGTGCCTGGAGTGATTCAGTGATGAACACTGAAGCTTTCTTT; CDR3aa: CAWSDSVMNTEAFF
d_gene: .; abundance: .; j_gene: TRBJ2-2; v_gene: TRBV9; CDR3nt: TGTGCCAGCGAGGGGTTTGGCGGGGAGCTGTTTTTT; CDR3aa: CASEGFGGELFF
d_gene: TRBD1; abundance: .; j_gene: TRBJ1-2; v_gene: TRBV28; CDR3nt: TGTGCCAGCAGTTTATGGTCGGACAGGGGGCTTTATGGCTACACCTTC; CDR3aa: CASSLWSDRGLYGYTF
d_gene: .; abundance: .; j_gene: TRBJ1-1; v_gene: TRBV27; CDR3nt: TGTGCCAGCAGTTCACACAGAAACACTGAAGCTTTCTTT; CDR3aa: CASSSHRNTEAFF
d_gene: .; abundance: .; j_gene: TRBJ2-7; v_gene: TRBV30; CDR3nt: TGTGCCTGGAGTGTCAACAGTGGGATCGGAGAGCAGTACTTC; CDR3aa: CAWSVNSGIGEQYF
d_gene: TRBD2; abundance: .; j_gene: TRBJ2-7; v_gene: TRBV30; CDR3nt: TGTGCCTGGACCACACTAGCGGGCGTAATGAACGAGCAGTACTTC; CDR3aa: CAWTTLAGVMNEQYF
d_gene: .; abundance: .; j_gene: TRBJ2-7; v_gene: TRBV28; CDR3nt: TGTGCCAGCAGTTTAGGGGGAGACCCATACGAGCAGTACTTC; CDR3aa: CASSLGGDPYEQYF
d_gene: .; abundance: .; j_gene: TRBJ2-1; v_gene: TRBV2; CDR3nt: TGTGCCAGCAGTGAAATTCGGACTAATGGTAATGAGCAGTTCTTC; CDR3aa: CASSEIRTNGNEQFF
d_gene: .; abundance: few; j_gene: TRBJ1-5; v_gene: TRBV2; CDR3nt: TGTGCCAGCAGATTCGGGACTGCTTCCAATCAGCCCCAGCATTTT; CDR3aa: CASRFGTASNQPQHF
d_gene: .; abundance: .; j_gene: TRBJ2-1; v_gene: TRBV13; CDR3nt: TGTGCCAGCAGCCCGCAGGCAGCCTACAATGAGCAGTTCTTC; CDR3aa: CASSPQAAYNEQFF
d_gene: .; abundance: .; j_gene: TRBJ2-3; v_gene: TRBV19; CDR3nt: TGTGCCAGTAACACAGATACGCAGTATTTT; CDR3aa: CASNTDTQYF
d_gene: .; abundance: .; j_gene: TRBJ1-5; v_gene: TRBV6-5; CDR3nt: TGTGCCAGCAGCCACGGGGTTATGAGTCAGCCCCAGCATTTT; CDR3aa: CASSHGVMSQPQHF
d_gene: TRBD1; abundance: .; j_gene: TRBJ1-1; v_gene: TRBV18; CDR3nt: TGTGCCAGCTCCCCTCTAACCGGGACAGGGAACACTGAAGCTTTCTTT; CDR3aa: CASSPLTGTGNTEAFF
d_gene: .; abundance: .; j_gene: TRBJ1-5; v_gene: TRBV6-5; CDR3nt: TGTGCCAGCAGCCGGACATCGAATCAGCCCCAGCATTTT; CDR3aa: CASSRTSNQPQHF
d_gene: .; abundance: .; j_gene: TRBJ2-7; v_gene: TRBV5-5; CDR3nt: TGTGCCAGCAGCTTGGCCGAGCGGCCCTCCTACGAGCAGTACTTC; CDR3aa: CASSLAERPSYEQYF
d_gene: .; abundance: .; j_gene: TRBJ1-5; v_gene: TRBV5-5; CDR3nt: TGTGCCAGCAGCTTTGTTATCGGGGGGCGACAGCCCCAGCATTTT; CDR3aa: CASSFVIGGRQPQHF
d_gene: TRBD1; abundance: .; j_gene: TRBJ1-2; v_gene: TRBV25-1; CDR3nt: TGTGCCAGCAGTGCGTTCCCGGGACAGGGGAACTATGGCTACACCTTC; CDR3aa: CASSAFPGQGNYGYTF
d_gene: .; abundance: .; j_gene: TRBJ2-5; v_gene: TRBV7-3; CDR3nt: TGTGCCAGCAGTCCGGGGAGGGGGCTAGGGGAGACCCAGTACTTC; CDR3aa: CASSPGRGLGETQYF
d_gene: .; abundance: .; j_gene: TRBJ2-3; v_gene: TRBV5-4; CDR3nt: TGTGCCAGCAGCTTGCTTCAGGAAGGTACAGATACGCAGTATTTT; CDR3aa: CASSLLQEGTDTQYF
d_gene: .; abundance: .; j_gene: TRBJ2-7; v_gene: TRBV7-2; CDR3nt: TGTGCCAGCAGCTTAGCATCACTGAGGACTGGAGCCTACGAGCAGTACTTC; CDR3aa: CASSLASLRTGAYEQYF
d_gene: TRBD2; abundance: once; j_gene: TRBJ2-1; v_gene: TRBV4-3; CDR3nt: TGCGCCAGCAGCCAAGAGGGACTAGCTTACAATGAGCAGTTCTTC; CDR3aa: CASSQEGLAYNEQFF
d_gene: TRBD1; abundance: .; j_gene: TRBJ1-2; v_gene: TRBV9; CDR3nt: TGTGCCAGCAGCGTAGACCAGACAGGGCGGGCAGGCTATGGCTACACCTTC; CDR3aa: CASSVDQTGRAGYGYTF
d_gene: .; abundance: .; j_gene: TRBJ2-7; v_gene: TRBV29-1; CDR3nt: TGCAGCGTTGAAGGGACTACCCCGGGAGAGTACTTC; CDR3aa: CSVEGTTPGEYF
d_gene: TRBD1; abundance: once; j_gene: TRBJ2-5; v_gene: TRBV18; CDR3nt: TGTGCCAGCACTCCGGGACAGGGCTTGGAGACCCAGTACTTC; CDR3aa: CASTPGQGLETQYF